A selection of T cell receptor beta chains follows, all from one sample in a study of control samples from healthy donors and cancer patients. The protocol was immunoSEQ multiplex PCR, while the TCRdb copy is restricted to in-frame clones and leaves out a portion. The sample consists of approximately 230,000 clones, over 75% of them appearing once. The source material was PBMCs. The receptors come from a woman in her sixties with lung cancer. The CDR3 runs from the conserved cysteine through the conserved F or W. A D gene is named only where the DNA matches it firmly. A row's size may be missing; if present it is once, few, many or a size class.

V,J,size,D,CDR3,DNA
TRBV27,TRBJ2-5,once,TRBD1,CASSSNRGSGETQYF,TGTGCCAGCAGTTCAAACAGGGGATCGGGAGAGACCCAGTACTTC
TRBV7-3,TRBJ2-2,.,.,CASSSGSGDNTGELFF,TGTGCCAGCAGCTCCGGGTCGGGGGATAACACCGGGGAGCTGTTTTTT
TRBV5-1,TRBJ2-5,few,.,CASLPSGGRGETQYF,TGCGCCAGCTTACCGTCTGGGGGGCGCGGAGAGACCCAGTACTTC
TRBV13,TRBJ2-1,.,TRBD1,CASGQGTSYNEQFF,TGTGCCAGCGGACAGGGGACTTCCTACAATGAGCAGTTCTTC
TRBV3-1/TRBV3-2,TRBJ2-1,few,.,CASSQAREQFF,TGTGCCAGCAGCCAAGCCCGGGAGCAGTTCTTC
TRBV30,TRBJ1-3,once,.,CAWSVLGNTIYF,TGTGCCTGGAGTGTACTTGGAAACACCATATATTTT
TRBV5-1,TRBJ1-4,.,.,CASSLVPSRGEKLFF,TGCGCCAGCAGCTTGGTTCCGAGTAGGGGTGAAAAACTGTTTTTT
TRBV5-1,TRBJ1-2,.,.,CASSLYSGSYGYTF,TGCGCCAGCAGCTTGTACAGCGGATCCTATGGCTACACCTTC
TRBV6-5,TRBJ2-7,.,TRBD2,CASSSGLAGRYEQYF,TGTGCCAGCAGCTCGGGACTAGCGGGACGCTACGAGCAGTACTTC
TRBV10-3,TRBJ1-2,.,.,CATRSGEVLDYGYTF,TGTGCCACCCGGTCGGGGGAGGTGTTGGACTATGGCTACACCTTC
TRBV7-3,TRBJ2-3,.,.,CASSLSGGVGDTQYF,TGTGCCAGCAGCTTAAGCGGAGGGGTAGGGGATACGCAGTATTTT
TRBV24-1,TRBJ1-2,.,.,CATPWQDQTYGYTF,TGTGCCACCCCGTGGCAGGACCAAACATATGGCTACACCTTC
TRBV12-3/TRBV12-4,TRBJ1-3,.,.,CASSSPEDTIYF,TGTGCCAGCAGTTCCCCGGAGGACACCATATATTTT
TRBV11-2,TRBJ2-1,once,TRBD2,CASSSSLAGTANEQFF,TGTGCCAGCAGCTCGTCTCTAGCGGGAACGGCCAATGAGCAGTTCTTC
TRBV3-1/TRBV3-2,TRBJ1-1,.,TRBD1,CASSLGQQTEAFF,TGTGCCAGCTCCTTGGGACAGCAAACTGAAGCTTTCTTT
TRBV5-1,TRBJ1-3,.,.,CASSLAAAGTGNTIYF,TGCGCCAGCAGCTTGGCGGCAGCAGGTACTGGAAACACCATATATTTT
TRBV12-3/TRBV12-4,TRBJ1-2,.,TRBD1,CASSLPGGGYTF,TGTGCCAGCAGTTTACCAGGGGGTGGCTACACCTTC
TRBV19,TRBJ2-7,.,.,CASGLDSQTYSYEQYF,TGTGCCAGTGGCCTTGACAGCCAGACTTACTCCTACGAGCAGTACTTC
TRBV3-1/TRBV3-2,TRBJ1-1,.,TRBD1,CASSHGTGRGNTEAFF,TGTGCCAGCAGCCACGGGACAGGGCGGGGGAACACTGAAGCTTTCTTT
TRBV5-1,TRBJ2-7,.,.,CASSLFRADEQYF,TGCGCCAGCAGCTTGTTCAGGGCTGACGAGCAGTACTTC
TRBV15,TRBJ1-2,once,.,CATRTGHYGYTF,TGTGCCACCAGGACAGGCCACTATGGCTACACCTTC
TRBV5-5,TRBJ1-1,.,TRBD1,CASSPQSGQANTEAFF,TGTGCCAGCAGCCCGCAGTCGGGACAGGCGAACACTGAAGCTTTCTTT
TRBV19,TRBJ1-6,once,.,CASSIGTLRSSPLHF,TGTGCCAGTAGTATCGGTACGCTGCGGAGTTCACCCCTCCACTTT
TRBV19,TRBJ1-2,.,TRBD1,CASSIHPGQISSPYGYTF,TGTGCCAGTAGTATCCACCCGGGACAGATATCTTCACCCTATGGCTACACCTTC
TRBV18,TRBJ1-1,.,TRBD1,CASSGTGQAEAFF,TGTGCCAGCTCAGGGACAGGGCAGGCTGAAGCTTTCTTT
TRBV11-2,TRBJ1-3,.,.,CASSLDYGGLYRNTIYF,TGTGCCAGCAGCTTAGATTACGGCGGATTGTATCGAAACACCATATATTTT
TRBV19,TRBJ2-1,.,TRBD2,CASSIGLAGGIKQFF,TGTGCCAGTAGTATCGGACTAGCGGGAGGGATAAAGCAGTTCTTC
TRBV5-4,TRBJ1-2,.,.,CASSSQTGTTSVHTF,TGTGCCAGCAGCTCTCAGACAGGCACCACTTCGGTGCACACCTTC
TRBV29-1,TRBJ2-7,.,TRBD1,CSGGQGRHEQYF,TGCAGCGGGGGACAGGGTCGGCACGAGCAGTACTTC
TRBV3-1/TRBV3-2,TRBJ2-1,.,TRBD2,CASSLGLAGGSVDEQFF,TGTGCCAGCAGCCTTGGACTAGCGGGAGGATCCGTGGATGAGCAGTTCTTC
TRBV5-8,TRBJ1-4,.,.,CASSLDGEKLFF,TGTGCCAGCAGCTTGGATGGCGAAAAACTGTTTTTT
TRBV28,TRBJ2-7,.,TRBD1,CASRRQGVYEQYF,TGTGCCAGCCGCCGACAGGGGGTCTACGAGCAGTACTTC
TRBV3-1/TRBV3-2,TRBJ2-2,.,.,CASSQPPSTGITGELFF,TGTGCCAGCAGCCAACCGCCCTCGACAGGAATCACCGGGGAGCTGTTTTTT
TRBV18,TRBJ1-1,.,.,CASSVVPWWGNTEAFF,TGTGCCAGCTCAGTGGTGCCTTGGTGGGGGAACACTGAAGCTTTCTTT
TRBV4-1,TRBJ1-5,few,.,CASSQGQGTNQPQHF,TGCGCCAGCAGCCAAGGTCAGGGGACCAATCAGCCCCAGCATTTT
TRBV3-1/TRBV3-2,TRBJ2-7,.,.,CASSQEVGVFEQYF,TGTGCCAGCAGCCAGGAAGTAGGGGTTTTTGAGCAGTACTTC
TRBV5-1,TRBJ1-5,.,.,CASRVTGSVYSNQPQHF,TGCGCCAGCAGGGTAACAGGGAGTGTATATAGCAATCAGCCCCAGCATTTT
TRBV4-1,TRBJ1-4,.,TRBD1,CASSQQGGPTNEKLFF,TGCGCCAGCAGCCAACAGGGGGGACCGACTAATGAAAAACTGTTTTTT
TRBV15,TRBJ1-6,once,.,CATGQGRFNSPLHF,TGTGCCACCGGCCAGGGGCGGTTCAATTCACCCCTCCACTTT
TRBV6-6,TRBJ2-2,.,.,CASTTPNTGELFF,TGTGCCAGCACAACTCCGAACACCGGGGAGCTGTTTTTT
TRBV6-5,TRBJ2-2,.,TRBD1,CASSNRGWTGELFF,TGTGCCAGCAGTAACAGGGGGTGGACCGGGGAGCTGTTTTTT
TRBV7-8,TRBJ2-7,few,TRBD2,CASSLATSGGAYEQYF,TGTGCCAGCAGCTTGGCAACTAGCGGGGGGGCCTACGAGCAGTACTTC
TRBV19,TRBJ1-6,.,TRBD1,CASTAGQDNSPLHF,TGTGCCAGTACTGCGGGACAGGATAATTCACCCCTCCACTTT
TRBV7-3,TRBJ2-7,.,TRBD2,CASSLTTSGRNEQYF,TGTGCCAGCAGCTTGACGACTAGCGGGAGAAACGAGCAGTACTTC
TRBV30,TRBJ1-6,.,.,CAWNPGTANSPLHF,TGTGCCTGGAACCCCGGGACGGCGAATTCACCCCTCCACTTT
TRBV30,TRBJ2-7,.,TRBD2,CAWKRTSGIYEQYF,TGTGCCTGGAAACGGACTAGCGGGATTTACGAGCAGTACTTC
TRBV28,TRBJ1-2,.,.,CASRGGNYGYTF,TGTGCCAGCAGAGGGGGTAACTATGGCTACACCTTC
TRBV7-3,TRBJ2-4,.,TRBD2,CASSLSGGEGNIQYF,TGTGCCAGCAGCTTAAGCGGGGGGGAGGGGAACATTCAGTACTTC
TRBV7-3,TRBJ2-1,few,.,CASTEVGVEQFF,TGTGCCAGCACCGAAGTGGGCGTAGAGCAGTTCTTC
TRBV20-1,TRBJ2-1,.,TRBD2,CSANDQGGVGEQFF,TGCAGTGCTAATGACCAGGGAGGGGTTGGTGAGCAGTTCTTC
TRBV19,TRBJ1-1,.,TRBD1,CASSIGGGWGTEAFF,TGTGCCAGTAGTATAGGAGGGGGCTGGGGAACTGAAGCTTTCTTT
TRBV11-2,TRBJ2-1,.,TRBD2,CASSLDGSGREQFF,TGTGCCAGCAGCTTAGACGGTAGCGGGAGGGAGCAGTTCTTC
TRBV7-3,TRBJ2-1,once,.,CASTKEGSPYNEQFF,TGTGCCAGCACCAAAGAGGGCTCACCCTACAATGAGCAGTTCTTC